This T cell receptor beta chain comes out of a study of low-dose radiotherapy and immunotherapy resistance in tumors. As for the study in general: Participants in Cohort 1 were administered 0.5 Gy per fraction at 2-week intervals, to a cumulative dose of 6.5 Gy.

CDR3 size: 18 residues. Trimming cost V 6 bases and J 0 bases, with 21 bases left between them. Germline V gene data show CDR1 as MNHEY and CDR2 as SVGEGT. cDNA synthesis used a TRAV/TRBV-specific primer set for both chains. TCRs were amplified for about 18 PCR cycles with a constant-region primer and V-primer adapter. Via MiXCR, TCRdb re-called the reads, giving one row per CDR3 protein. The sample gives more than 9,500 distinct CDR3 sequences, 65% to 85% of which show up once; 3.4% is in the top ten. This clonotype was obtained from a human donor with advanced metastatic prostate, ovarian, gallbladder or colorectal cancer (not recorded which). This table probably holds off-target reads from a library built for another chain. The J gene is TRBJ1-5, the V gene TRBV6-2 or TRBV6-3, with D perhaps matching TRBD1 (6 bases). CDR3 nucleotide sequence: TGTGCCAGCAGACGTGGACAGTTCCAATCTACTAGCAATCAGCCCCAGCATTTT. Translated: CASRRGQFQSTSNQPQHF.